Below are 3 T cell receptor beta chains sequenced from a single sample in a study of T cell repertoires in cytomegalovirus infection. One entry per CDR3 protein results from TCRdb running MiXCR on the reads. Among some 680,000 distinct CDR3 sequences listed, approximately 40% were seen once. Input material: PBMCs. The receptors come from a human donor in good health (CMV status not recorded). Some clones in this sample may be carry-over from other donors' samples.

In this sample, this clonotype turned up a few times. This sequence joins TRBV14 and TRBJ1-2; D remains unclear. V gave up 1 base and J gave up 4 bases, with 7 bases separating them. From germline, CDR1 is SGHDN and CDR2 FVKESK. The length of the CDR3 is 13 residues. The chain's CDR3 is CASSQAGVYGYTF. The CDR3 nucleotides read TGTGCCAGCAGCCAAGCGGGAGTCTATGGCTACACCTTC.

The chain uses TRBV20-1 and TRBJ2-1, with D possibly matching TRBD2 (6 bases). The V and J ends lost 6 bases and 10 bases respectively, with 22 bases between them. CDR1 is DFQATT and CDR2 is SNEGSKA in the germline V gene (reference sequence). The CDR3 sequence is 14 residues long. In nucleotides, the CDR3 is TGCAGTGCCCTACCCCCGGCTAGCGCAACAGAGCAGTTCTTC. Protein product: CSALPPASATEQFF.

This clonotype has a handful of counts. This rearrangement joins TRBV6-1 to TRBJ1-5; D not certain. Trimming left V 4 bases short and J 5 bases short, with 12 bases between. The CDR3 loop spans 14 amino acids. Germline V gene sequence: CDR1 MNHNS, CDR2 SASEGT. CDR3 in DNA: TGTGCCAGCAGTGGACTGGCAGTTGATCAGCCCCAGCATTTT. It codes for CASSGLAVDQPQHF.